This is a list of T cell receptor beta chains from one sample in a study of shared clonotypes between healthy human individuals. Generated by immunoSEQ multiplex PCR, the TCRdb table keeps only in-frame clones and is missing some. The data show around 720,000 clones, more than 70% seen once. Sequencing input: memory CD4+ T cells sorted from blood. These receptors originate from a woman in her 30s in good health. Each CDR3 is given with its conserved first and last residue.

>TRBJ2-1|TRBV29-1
CSVELAGKLYNEQFF
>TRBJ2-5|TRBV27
CASSLLGTGRWETQYF
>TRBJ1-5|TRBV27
CASNTSRDRVYSNQPQHF
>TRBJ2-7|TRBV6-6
CASSRGQGAYEQYF
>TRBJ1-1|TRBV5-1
CASSLAGWQPEAFF
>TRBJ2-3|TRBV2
CASGGQGGTDTQYF
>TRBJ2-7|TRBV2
CASRTGTGPYEQYF
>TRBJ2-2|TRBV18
CASSPTANTGELFF
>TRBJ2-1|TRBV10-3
CAISESSGRFNEQFF
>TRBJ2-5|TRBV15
CATSRNGQNQETQYF
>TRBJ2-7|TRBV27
CASSFEDRPLEQYF
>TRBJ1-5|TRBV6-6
CASSSGQNNQPQHF
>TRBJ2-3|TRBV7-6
CASSLARLASPPDTQYF
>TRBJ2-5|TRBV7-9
CASSLGGARVGETQYF
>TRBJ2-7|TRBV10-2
CASRRQGDSYEQYF
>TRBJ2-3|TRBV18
CASSPSLAGGPLPQYF
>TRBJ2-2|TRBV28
CASSSGQGTGELFF